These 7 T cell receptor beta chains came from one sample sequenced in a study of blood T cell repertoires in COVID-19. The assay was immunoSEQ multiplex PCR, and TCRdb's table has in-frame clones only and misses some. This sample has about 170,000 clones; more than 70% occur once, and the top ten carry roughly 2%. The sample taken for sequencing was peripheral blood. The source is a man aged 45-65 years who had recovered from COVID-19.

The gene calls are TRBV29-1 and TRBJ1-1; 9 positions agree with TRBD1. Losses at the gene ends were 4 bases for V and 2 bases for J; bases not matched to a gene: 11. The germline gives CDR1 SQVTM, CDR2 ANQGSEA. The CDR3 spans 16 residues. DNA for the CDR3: TGCAGCGTTGGTTTATATACAGGGGGCCTCAACACTGAAGCTTTCTTT. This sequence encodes CSVGLYTGGLNTEAFF.

The CDR3 loop reads CASSLLVAGLYNEQFF. The CDR3 DNA reads TGTGCCAGCAGTTTATTGGTAGCGGGGCTCTACAATGAGCAGTTCTTC. The V call is TRBV27, the J call TRBJ2-1, with 8 bases lining up with TRBD2. CDR3 length: 16 residues. Germline V lookup: CDR1 MNHEY, CDR2 SMNVEV (reference sequence). The ends lost 1 base at V and 3 bases at J; junction bases unmatched: 5.

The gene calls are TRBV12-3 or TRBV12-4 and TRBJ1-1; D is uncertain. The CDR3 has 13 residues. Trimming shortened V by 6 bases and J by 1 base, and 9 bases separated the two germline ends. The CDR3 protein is CASSTKQNTEAFF. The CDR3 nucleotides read TGTGCCAGCAGCACTAAACAGAACACTGAAGCTTTCTTT.

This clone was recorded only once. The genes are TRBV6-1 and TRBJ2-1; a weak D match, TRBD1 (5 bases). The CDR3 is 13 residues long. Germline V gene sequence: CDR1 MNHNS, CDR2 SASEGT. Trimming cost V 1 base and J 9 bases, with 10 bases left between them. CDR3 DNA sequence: TGTGCCAGCAGTGAAGTCAGGGTTGGTGAGCAGTTCTTC. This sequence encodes CASSEVRVGEQFF.

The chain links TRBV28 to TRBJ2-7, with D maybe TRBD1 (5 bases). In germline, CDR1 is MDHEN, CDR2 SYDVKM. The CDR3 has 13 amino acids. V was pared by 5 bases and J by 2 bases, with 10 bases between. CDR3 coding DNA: TGTGCCAGCAGTCCAGGGTTTGCCTACGAGCAGTACTTC. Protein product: CASSPGFAYEQYF.

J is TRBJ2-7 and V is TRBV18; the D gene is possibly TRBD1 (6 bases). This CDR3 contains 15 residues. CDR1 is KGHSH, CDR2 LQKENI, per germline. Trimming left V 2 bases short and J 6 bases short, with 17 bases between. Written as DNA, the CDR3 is TGTGCCAGCTCACCATTGACAGGAGGAGGCGCCGAGCAGTACTTC. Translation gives CASSPLTGGGAEQYF. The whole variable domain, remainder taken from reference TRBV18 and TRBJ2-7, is NAGVMQNPRHLVRRRGQEARLRCSPMKGHSHVYWYRQLPEEGLKFMVYLQKENIIDESGMPKERFSAEFPKEGPSILRIQQVVRGDSAAYFCASSPLTGGGAEQYFGPGTRLTVT.

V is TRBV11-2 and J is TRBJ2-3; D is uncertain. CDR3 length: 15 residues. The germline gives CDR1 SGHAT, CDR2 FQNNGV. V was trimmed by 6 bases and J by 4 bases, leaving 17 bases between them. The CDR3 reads CASRVTPMSPDTQYF. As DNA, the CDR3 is TGTGCCAGCAGGGTCACCCCTATGTCCCCAGATACGCAGTATTTT.